This TCR beta chain was sequenced during a study of response to subunit inactivated influenza vaccine. One entry per CDR3 protein results from TCRdb running MiXCR on the RT-PCR reads. The table records about 520,000 distinct CDR3 sequences, 7.2% of them present only once. This clonotype was observed many times. Antigen: not known. Study-level results: Authors suggested each seasonal influenza vaccination recruits few new T cells.

The clonotype comes from a man aged 50-75 years who received an inactivated influenza vaccine. Here the sequenced sample was PBMCs from blood, taken around 2 years after vaccination.

CDR3 sequence: CASSLGVLNTEAFF. The CDR3 DNA follows: TGTGCCAGCAGCTTAGGGGTGTTGAACACTGAAGCTTTCTTT. The rearrangement links TRBV7-2 to TRBJ1-1, with D uncertain. The V and J ends lost 1 base and 0 bases respectively, with 6 bases between them. CDR3 size: 14 residues. CDR1 and CDR2 from the germline V gene are SGHTA and FQGNSA.